These 8 T cell receptor beta chains came from one sample sequenced in a study of T cell repertoires in cytomegalovirus infection. TCRdb reprocessed the reads with MiXCR, giving one entry per CDR3 protein. Among roughly 920,000 distinct CDR3 sequences, approximately 31% were seen once, and the ten largest hold about 14%. Their cognate antigens are unknown. Material: cultured CD8+ T cells from PBMCs, obtained from culture after CMV antigen stimulation. These receptors all come from a human donor in good health (CMV status not recorded). Some clones in this sample may be carry-over from other donors' samples.

CDR3 sequence reads: CASSYTSGPLYNEQFF. The CDR3 bases are TGTGCCAGCAGTTACACGAGTGGCCCCCTCTACAATGAGCAGTTCTTC. The chain joins TRBV6-2 or TRBV6-3 to TRBJ2-1; D ambiguous. The CDR3 consists of 16 residues. The germline V and J ends were trimmed by 2 bases and 3 bases, with 14 bases remaining between them. The germline gives CDR1 MNHEY, CDR2 SVGEGT.

V gene TRBV6-2 or TRBV6-3 combines with J gene TRBJ2-1; 10 bases are shared with TRBD2. CDR3 length: 16 residues. The germline V gene has CDR1 MNHEY and CDR2 SVGEGT. V shed 5 bases, J shed 4 bases, and the junction held 8 bases outside the gene matches. CDR3 residues: CASSTPGLAPYNEQFF. Here the CDR3 DNA reads TGTGCCAGCAGTACACCGGGACTAGCGCCTTACAATGAGCAGTTCTTC.

The DNA for the CDR3 is TGTGCCAGCAGCCAATACGCCGGGACAGGGTTTTATACCGGGGAGCTGTTTTTT. Translation: CASSQYAGTGFYTGELFF. This chain joins TRBV7-6 and TRBJ2-2; 9 nucleotides align to TRBD1. Germline V CDR1 and CDR2: SGHVS, FNYEAQ. This CDR3 comprises 18 residues. With V trimmed by 5 bases and J by 5 bases, 15 bases remained unmatched. The full variable domain, with the rest looked up from reference TRBV7-6 and TRBJ2-2, is GAGVSQSPRYKVTKRGQDVALRCDPISGHVSLYWYRQALGQGPEFLTYFNYEAQQDKSGLPNDRFSAERPEGSISTLTIQRTEQRDSAMYRCASSQYAGTGFYTGELFFGEGSRLTVL.

This clonotype was counted between two and nine times. This rearrangement joins TRBV7-8 to TRBJ2-2; 7 bases are shared with TRBD1. The CDR3 runs 15 residues. Germline V gene lookup returns CDR1 SGHVS and CDR2 FQNEAQ. The ends lost 6 bases at V and 4 bases at J; junction bases unmatched: 8. The CDR3 protein is CASRLKTGITGELFF. Here the CDR3 DNA reads TGTGCCAGCAGACTAAAGACAGGGATCACCGGGGAGCTGTTTTTT.

There are a few counts of this clonotype. J is TRBJ2-1 and V is TRBV12-3 or TRBV12-4, with a tentative D call TRBD1 (5 bases). The CDR3 sequence is 12 residues long. Trimming pared 7 bases from V and 3 bases from J, leaving 7 bases between. The CDR3 protein is CASTTDYNEQFF. DNA of the CDR3: TGTGCCAGCACGACAGACTACAATGAGCAGTTCTTC.

The gene calls are TRBV29-1 and TRBJ2-3, with D possibly being TRBD2 (6 bases). This CDR3 has 14 residues. Germline CDR1 SQVTM, CDR2 ANQGSEA. The V end lost 6 bases, the J end lost 2 bases, and 15 bases lay between the germline ends. The CDR3 DNA sequence: TGCAGCGTAGCGGGCGGGGAATACACAGATACGCAGTATTTT. It codes for CSVAGGEYTDTQYF.

This clonotype was seen only a few times. The chain links TRBV6-1 to TRBJ1-1; no definite D call. Trimming shortened V by 0 bases and J by 5 bases, and 7 bases separated the two germline ends. The CDR3 is 13 residues long. The germline gives CDR1 MNHNS, CDR2 SASEGT. The chain's CDR3 is CASSEALGTEAFF. The CDR3 DNA follows: TGTGCCAGCAGTGAAGCGCTCGGGACTGAAGCTTTCTTT.

The V and J genes are TRBV19 and TRBJ1-3; no definite D call. The germline CDR1 and CDR2 sequences are LNHDA and SQIVND (reference sequence). CDR3 length: 12 residues. Trimming removed 8 bases from V and 4 bases from J, with 9 bases in between. CDR3 DNA sequence: TGTGCCAGTGCGCCTTTCGGAAACACCATATATTTT. Translated: CASAPFGNTIYF.